The clone carrying this T cell receptor beta chain was seen a handful of times. Its specificity is not known. The data were obtained in a study of vaccination effects on CD4 cells after COVID-19. Overall study: Post-vaccine specimens were collected at a median of 72 days following the second dose.

Overall study findings and caveats: Healthy vaccine recipients' vaccine-induced clones were almost all SARS-CoV-2 mono-reactive.

The CDR3 consists of 16 residues. CDR1 is PRHDT, CDR2 FYEKMQ, per germline (reference sequence). V was clipped by 5 bases and J by 5 bases; unmatched bases: 11. At the end of about ten days of culture, CD4+ T cells were isolated. Participants completed two doses of the BNT162b2 or mRNA-1273 vaccine. IL-2 medium supplanted half the medium on days 3 and 7. The assay was immunoSEQ multiplex PCR, and TCRdb's table has in-frame clones only and misses some. The sample records 45,000 to 65,000 clones, 78% being singletons. This chain links TRBV13 with TRBJ2-3, with 9 bases aligning to TRBD2. The sequences come from CD4+ T cells from PBMCs cultured without peptide, collected after COVID-19 vaccination. The receptor's source is a human donor who received a COVID-19 vaccine. The CDR3: CASSLGGLAGQDTQYF. CDR3 bases: TGTGCCAGCAGCCTGGGGGGGCTAGCGGGGCAAGATACGCAGTATTTT.